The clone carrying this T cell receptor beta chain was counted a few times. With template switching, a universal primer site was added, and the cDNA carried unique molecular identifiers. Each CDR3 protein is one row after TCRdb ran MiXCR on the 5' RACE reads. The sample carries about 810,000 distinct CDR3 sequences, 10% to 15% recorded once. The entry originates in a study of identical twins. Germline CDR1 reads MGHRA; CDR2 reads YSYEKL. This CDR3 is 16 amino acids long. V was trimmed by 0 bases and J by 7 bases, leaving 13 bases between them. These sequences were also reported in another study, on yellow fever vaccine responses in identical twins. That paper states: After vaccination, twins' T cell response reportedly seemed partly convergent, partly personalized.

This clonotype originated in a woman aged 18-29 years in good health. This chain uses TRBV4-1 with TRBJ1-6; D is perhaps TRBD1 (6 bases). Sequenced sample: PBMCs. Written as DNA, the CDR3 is TGCGCCAGCAGCCAAGATTCCAGGGGTGGGAATTCACCCCTCCACTTT. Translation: CASSQDSRGGNSPLHF.